Reported below is one TCR beta chain. This clonotype showed up just a few times. Its antigen is still unknown. No qualities accompany the bases; no much larger clone lies one base away. Sequenced on an Illumina NovaSeq 6000. Synthesis of TCR cDNA relied on 5'RACE template switching, a step that introduced a universal primer site along with unique molecular identifiers. cDNA synthesis was primed from both the TCR alpha and TCR beta constant segments. Two PCR steps were used to amplify libraries, with sample barcodes and sequencing adapters being added in the second step. Libraries were sequenced on Illumina HiSeq 2500 (2x100 bp) or NovaSeq (2x150 bp). The authors processed their data as follows. Reads were demultiplexed and collapsed into UMI consensus sequences with MIGEC, and V(D)J alignment was performed with MiXCR. Vaccine-responding clonotypes were identified with edgeR using replicate PBMC samples, with FDR below 0.01 and a log2 fold change above 5 up to day 15 being required. Bulk clonotypes were assigned CD4 or CD8 identity according to which sequenced CD4 or CD8 repertoire held them at higher abundance. TCRdb reanalyzed the raw reads on its own, using fastp at Q25 for trimming and MiXCR for clone calling, and kept in-frame beta chains. Duplicate CDR3 protein sequences are folded into a single record with the most common DNA and genes. These V and J calls originate from TCRdb's pipeline instead of the authors' own analysis. Recorded for this sample are roughly 170,000 distinct CDR3 sequences; around 9.3% of them occurred a single time. Clones ranked in the top ten supply 35% to 40% of the sample.

The treatment or condition label on this specimen signifies: live attenuated yellow fever vaccine strain. PBMCs were isolated from peripheral blood using a standard Ficoll-Paque protocol. Dynabeads CD4 and CD8 positive selection kits were used to isolate the CD4 and CD8 T-cell fractions. TriZol was used to extract RNA from bulk PBMCs, CD4 and CD8 fractions, and dextramer-positive and dextramer-negative fractions. The source of the sample is a study of T cells after yellow fever vaccination (dated by TCRdb to the late 2010s). For the study in its entirety: Libraries from fractions with low cell numbers were prepared with the SMART-Seq v4 Ultra Low Input RNA kit. Blood was drawn at multiple timepoints before and after primary and secondary immunization, with bulk PBMC replicates and cell subsets isolated. Two healthy male donors, one aged 18 to 29 and one aged 30 to 39 years, were included in the cohort. To track T-cell clones before and after primary and booster YFV17D yellow fever vaccination, bulk TCR alpha and beta repertoires were sequenced longitudinally. What the study reported, not specific to this receptor: A small fraction of clonotypes appeared in both the CD4 and CD8 compartments, likely as a result of convergent recombination. Only a couple of donors were included in the study, so the extent to which the findings can be generalized is limited. FACS-sorted repertoires could contain abundant contaminating clonotypes from the bulk population, so computational filtering was required. Compared with the primary T-cell response, the secondary T-cell response was weaker but faster, peaking on day 5 rather than day 15. After the booster, most of the clones that had expanded following primary vaccination were detected again (approximately 96% of CD4 and 88% of CD8), which suggests that memory was broadly maintained.

The CDR3 spans 14 residues, from the cysteine through the phenylalanine. The only DNA kept is the CDR3, 42 bases in frame from the first base. V is pared back by 5 bases and J by 4 bases, with 13 bases lying between the germline termini. Taken from the germline V gene, the CDR1 and CDR2 loops are MRHNA and SNTAGT. This sequence originates from a man aged 18-30 years who received the YFV17D yellow fever vaccine. The rearranged segments are TRBV6-4 and TRBJ2-3; the D match is possibly TRBD1 or TRBD2, with 6 bases aligned in each. Sample: CD8+ T cells sorted from PBMCs, taken 45 days after the yellow fever booster vaccination. In nucleotide form, the sequence is TGTGCCAGCAGTCCAGGGGAGGCCGCAGATACGCAGTATTTT. Its translation is CASSPGEAADTQYF.